Listed below are T cell receptor beta chains from one sample, sequenced in a study of patients and donors after allogeneic stem cell transplantation. TCRdb recomputed calls from the RT-PCR reads with MiXCR, one row per CDR3 protein. The table lists about 89,000 distinct CDR3 sequences, roughly 43% of them singletons. Material for sequencing was blood, either unsorted or a sorted T cell fraction (not recorded which). Receptors were obtained from a human donor who was either an allogeneic HSCT recipient or a stem cell or donor lymphocyte infusion donor (not recorded which). It is not recorded whose cells these are; they may come from a transplant donor. Both conserved end residues are part of each CDR3. D genes are given only for firm matches. The size of a clone is reported for some rows only, either as once, few or many, or as a class for expanded clones.

d_call	clone_size	v_call	j_call	cdr3_aa	cdr3_nt
NA	NA	TRBV20-1	TRBJ1-1	CSAKSQLNTEAFF	TGCAGTGCTAAAAGTCAGCTGAACACTGAAGCTTTCTTT
TRBD1	NA	TRBV9	TRBJ1-5	CASSDGTGAYQPQHF	TGTGCCAGCAGCGACGGGACAGGGGCCTATCAGCCCCAGCATTTT
TRBD1	NA	TRBV28	TRBJ1-3	CASEGQGGNTIYF	TGTGCCAGCGAAGGACAGGGAGGGAACACCATATATTTT
TRBD1	NA	TRBV10-2	TRBJ1-6	CASRNQGADNSPLHF	TGCGCCAGCAGAAATCAGGGGGCGGATAATTCACCCCTCCACTTT
NA	NA	TRBV9	TRBJ1-1	CASSGPRDPEAFF	TGTGCCAGCAGCGGCCCCCGGGACCCTGAAGCTTTCTTT
TRBD1	few	TRBV10-3	TRBJ1-4	CAIRGTDNEKLFF	TGTGCCATCAGGGGGACAGACAATGAAAAACTGTTTTTT
TRBD1	NA	TRBV20-1	TRBJ1-2	CSAEDRDYGYTF	TGCAGTGCTGAGGACAGGGATTATGGCTACACCTTC
TRBD1	NA	TRBV29-1	TRBJ1-3	CSVEEPRGLGNTIYF	TGCAGCGTTGAGGAACCTAGGGGGCTTGGAAACACCATATATTTT
NA	NA	TRBV27	TRBJ1-5	CASSLSVGQPQHF	TGTGCCAGCAGTTTATCCGTTGGCCAGCCCCAGCATTTT
NA	NA	TRBV20-1	TRBJ2-3	CSARDLAAATDTQYF	TGCAGTGCTAGAGATCTGGCGGCGGCCACAGATACGCAGTATTTT
NA	NA	TRBV6-5	TRBJ1-2	CASRRTESYGYTF	TGTGCCAGCAGAAGGACAGAAAGCTATGGCTACACCTTC
NA	NA	TRBV4-3	TRBJ1-6	CASSQDPDAVSPLHF	TGCGCCAGCAGCCAAGATCCTGACGCCGTTTCACCCCTCCACTTT
NA	few	TRBV20-1	TRBJ1-2	CSGTGQIYGYTF	TGCAGTGGCACCGGACAGATCTATGGCTACACCTTC
NA	NA	TRBV29-1	TRBJ1-2	CSVEEWGLDGYTF	TGCAGCGTTGAAGAGTGGGGATTGGATGGCTACACCTTC
NA	few	TRBV7-9	TRBJ1-1	CASSLGLRAFF	TGTGCCAGCAGCTTAGGTCTTAGAGCTTTCTTT
NA	NA	TRBV20-1	TRBJ1-2	CSATWGNYGYTF	TGCAGTGCTACTTGGGGTAACTATGGCTACACCTTC
NA	once	TRBV6-2/TRBV6-3	TRBJ2-2	CASTLGPPGELFF	TGTGCCAGCACGTTAGGACCCCCTGGGGAGCTGTTTTTT
TRBD2	few	TRBV28	TRBJ2-3	CASVAYGRTDTQYF	TGTGCCAGCGTAGCTTACGGGAGGACAGATACGCAGTATTTT
NA	NA	TRBV7-9	TRBJ2-5	CASSLEGRQETQYF	TGTGCCAGCAGCTTAGAGGGCAGGCAAGAGACCCAGTACTTC
NA	NA	TRBV7-2	TRBJ1-1	CASSLSVMNTEAFF	TGTGCCAGCAGCTTAAGTGTTATGAACACTGAAGCTTTCTTT
NA	few	TRBV20-1	TRBJ1-2	CSAPRGPGGYTF	TGCAGTGCTCCCCGGGGCCCTGGGGGCTACACCTTC
NA	few	TRBV27	TRBJ1-6	CASSRDIGSPLHF	TGTGCCAGCAGCCGGGACATCGGTTCACCCCTCCACTTT
NA	NA	TRBV5-5	TRBJ1-1	CASSLWGLNTEAFF	TGTGCCAGCAGCTTGTGGGGGTTGAACACTGAAGCTTTCTTT
TRBD1	NA	TRBV24-1	TRBJ1-1	CATSDTPRQGGAFF	TGTGCCACCAGTGATACTCCGCGACAGGGGGGAGCTTTCTTT
NA	NA	TRBV15	TRBJ1-1	CATSSNSMTPEAFF	TGTGCCACCAGCTCAAACTCCATGACCCCTGAAGCTTTCTTT
NA	NA	TRBV20-1	TRBJ2-2	CSARGAAGELFF	TGCAGTGCTAGAGGGGCTGCCGGGGAGCTGTTTTTT
NA	once	TRBV20-1	TRBJ2-3	CSAISGRTDTQYF	TGCAGTGCTATCTCAGGGAGGACAGATACGCAGTATTTT
NA	NA	TRBV21-1	TRBJ2-5	CASRMGETQYF	TGTGCCAGCAGGATGGGGGAGACCCAGTACTTC
NA	NA	TRBV7-9	TRBJ1-1	CASSRGQPVVMNTEAFF	TGTGCCAGCAGCCGGGGGCAGCCGGTAGTTATGAACACTGAAGCTTTCTTT
NA	few	TRBV20-1	TRBJ1-5	CSATWDLVSQPQHF	TGCAGTGCTACTTGGGACCTAGTAAGTCAGCCCCAGCATTTT
NA	few	TRBV6-5	TRBJ1-1	CASSSWQHTEAFF	TGTGCCAGCAGTTCTTGGCAGCACACTGAAGCTTTCTTT
NA	once	TRBV7-8	TRBJ1-1	CASSSINMNTEAFF	TGTGCCAGCAGCTCCATCAACATGAACACTGAAGCTTTCTTT
NA	few	TRBV4-3	TRBJ1-3	CASSQETAVGNTIYF	TGCGCCAGCAGCCAAGAGACAGCAGTTGGAAACACCATATATTTT
NA	few	TRBV6-4	TRBJ1-4	CASSGVLFKLFF	TGTGCCAGCAGCGGCGTTTTGTTCAAACTGTTTTTT
TRBD1	NA	TRBV12-3/TRBV12-4	TRBJ1-4	CASGTDRGREKLFF	TGTGCCAGCGGTACGGACAGGGGGCGTGAGAAACTGTTTTTT
TRBD1	few	TRBV7-8	TRBJ1-5	CASSSGTGSNSNQPQHF	TGTGCCAGCAGCTCCGGGACAGGTAGCAATAGCAATCAGCCCCAGCATTTT
TRBD1	once	TRBV7-9	TRBJ1-4	CASSRPPGQGDATNEKLFF	TGTGCCAGCAGCCGTCCTCCGGGACAGGGCGATGCAACTAATGAAAAACTGTTTTTT
NA	few	TRBV4-1	TRBJ1-1	CASSQEAPGQRTFF	TGCGCCAGCAGCCAAGAGGCCCCAGGACAGAGGACCTTCTTT
NA	NA	TRBV12-3/TRBV12-4	TRBJ1-3	CASSLRVAGNTIYF	TGTGCCAGCAGTTTACGCGTTGCTGGAAACACCATATATTTT
NA	NA	TRBV7-6	TRBJ1-2	CASSSNPYGYTF	TGTGCCAGCAGCTCCAACCCCTATGGCTACACCTTC
TRBD2	NA	TRBV6-5	TRBJ2-7	CASSYLALAGRPGEQYF	TGTGCCAGCAGTTATCTCGCGTTAGCGGGACGTCCGGGCGAGCAGTACTTC
NA	NA	TRBV5-5	TRBJ1-2	CASSSGPNYGYTF	TGTGCCAGCAGCTCGGGGCCTAACTATGGCTACACCTTC
NA	NA	TRBV4-3	TRBJ1-2	CASSQDRTVYGYTF	TGCGCCAGCAGCCAAGATCGGACAGTCTATGGCTACACCTTC
NA	few	TRBV20-1	TRBJ1-2	CSARDSPGYTF	TGCAGTGCTAGAGATTCGCCTGGCTACACCTTC
NA	NA	TRBV7-3	TRBJ1-5	CASSQDRDQPQHF	TGCGCCAGCAGCCAAGATCGCGATCAGCCCCAGCATTTT
TRBD2	NA	TRBV24-1	TRBJ2-5	CATSGVGAGEETQYF	TGTGCCACCAGTGGGGTGGGAGCGGGAGAAGAGACCCAGTACTTC
NA	few	TRBV27	TRBJ2-1	CASSLPSTSEQFF	TGTGCCAGCAGTTTACCTAGTACGAGTGAGCAGTTCTTC
NA	few	TRBV6-5	TRBJ1-4	CASTSGGSPNEKLFF	TGTGCCAGCACCTCCGGAGGGTCTCCTAATGAAAAACTGTTTTTT
NA	NA	TRBV14	TRBJ1-2	CASSQVARNGYTF	TGTGCCAGCAGCCAAGTCGCCAGGAATGGCTACACCTTC
NA	NA	TRBV3-1	TRBJ1-4	CASSQPRATNEKLFF	TGTGCCAGCAGCCAGCCTCGAGCAACTAATGAAAAACTGTTTTTT
TRBD1	few	TRBV5-1	TRBJ1-1	CASSLQGNFEAFF	TGCGCCAGCAGTTTACAGGGGAACTTTGAAGCTTTCTTT
NA	NA	TRBV6-2/TRBV6-3	TRBJ2-2	CASRIAGELFF	TGTGCCAGCAGGATCGCCGGGGAGCTGTTTTTT
NA	NA	TRBV3-1	TRBJ1-2	CASSQDHTGPRGYTF	TGTGCCAGCAGCCAAGATCATACAGGCCCAAGGGGCTACACCTTC
TRBD2	NA	TRBV12-3/TRBV12-4	TRBJ2-3	CASSTPGLAGTDTQYF	TGTGCCAGCAGTACCCCGGGACTAGCGGGCACAGATACGCAGTATTTT
NA	NA	TRBV5-1	TRBJ2-7	CASSKDTDSNEQYF	TGCGCCAGCAGCAAGGACACAGATAGTAACGAGCAGTACTTC
NA	NA	TRBV28	TRBJ1-4	CASSSQAAAGEKLFF	TGTGCCAGCAGTTCCCAGGCTGCAGCGGGTGAAAAACTGTTTTTT
TRBD1	NA	TRBV19	TRBJ1-2	CASSVRGTNYGYTF	TGTGCCAGTAGTGTCAGGGGGACCAACTATGGCTACACCTTC